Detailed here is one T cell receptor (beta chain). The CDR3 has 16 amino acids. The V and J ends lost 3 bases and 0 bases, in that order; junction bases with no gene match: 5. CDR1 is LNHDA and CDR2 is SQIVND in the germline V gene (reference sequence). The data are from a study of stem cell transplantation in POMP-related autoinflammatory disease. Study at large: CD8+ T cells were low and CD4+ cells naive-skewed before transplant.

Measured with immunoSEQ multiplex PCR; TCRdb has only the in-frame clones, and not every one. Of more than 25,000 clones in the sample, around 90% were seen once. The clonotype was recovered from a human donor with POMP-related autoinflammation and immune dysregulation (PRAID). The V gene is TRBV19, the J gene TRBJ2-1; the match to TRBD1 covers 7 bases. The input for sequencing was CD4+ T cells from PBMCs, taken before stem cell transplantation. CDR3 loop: CASSITPGGSYNEQFF. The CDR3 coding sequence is TGTGCCAGTAGTATCACTCCAGGGGGCTCCTACAATGAGCAGTTCTTC. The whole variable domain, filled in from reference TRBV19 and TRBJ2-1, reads DGGITQSPKYLFRKEGQNVTLSCEQNLNHDAMYWYRQDPGQGLRLIYYSQIVNDFQKGDIAEGYSVSREKKESFPLTVTSAQKNPTAFYLCASSITPGGSYNEQFFGPGTRLTVL.